The rows below give T cell receptor beta chains drawn from one sample of a study of shared clonotypes between healthy human individuals. Method: immunoSEQ multiplex PCR; TCRdb's copy keeps in-frame clones and lacks some. The sample has more than 2,000,000 clones; just over 90% are singletons. The specimen sequenced was naive CD4+ T cells sorted from blood. The receptors shown here come from a man aged 18 to 29 in good health. Each CDR3 is given with its conserved first and last residue. Each record gives: D gene, clone size, V gene, J gene, CDR3 protein, CDR3 DNA. D genes are given only for firm matches. The listing skips clone size in some rows; elsewhere it reads once, few, many or a size class.

>NA|NA|TRBV7-9|TRBJ2-5
CASSLVVQETQYF
TGTGCCAGCAGCTTAGTAGTCCAAGAGACCCAGTACTTC
>NA|few|TRBV10-1|TRBJ2-3
CASSGSRGLSTDTQYF
TGCGCCAGCAGTGGTAGTCGGGGGTTATCCACAGATACGCAGTATTTT
>NA|NA|TRBV27|TRBJ2-7
CASSLARSYEQYF
TGTGCCAGCAGCCTTGCGCGGTCCTACGAGCAGTACTTC
>NA|NA|TRBV28|TRBJ2-2
CASSSTGTTGELFF
TGTGCCAGCAGCTCAACTGGGACGACCGGGGAGCTGTTTTTT
>NA|NA|TRBV18|TRBJ1-1
CASSPLTGMGTEAFF
TGTGCCAGCTCACCGCTAACGGGAATGGGTACTGAAGCTTTCTTT
>TRBD2|NA|TRBV6-1|TRBJ2-1
CASSEAPGGYYNEQFF
TGTGCCAGCAGTGAAGCGCCGGGGGGTTACTACAATGAGCAGTTCTTC
>TRBD1|few|TRBV10-3|TRBJ1-2
CAISERGQDYGYTF
TGTGCCATCAGTGAGAGGGGACAGGACTATGGCTACACCTTC
>NA|NA|TRBV2|TRBJ2-5
CASSDGRGKETQYF
TGTGCCAGCAGTGATGGTAGGGGAAAAGAGACCCAGTACTTC
>NA|NA|TRBV10-1|TRBJ2-5
CASSRTLQETQYF
TGCGCCAGCAGTAGGACACTTCAAGAGACCCAGTACTTC
>TRBD2|NA|TRBV6-1|TRBJ2-1
CASSEKAGGRNEQFF
TGTGCCAGCAGTGAGAAGGCCGGGGGGAGGAATGAGCAGTTCTTC
>NA|NA|TRBV14|TRBJ1-4
CASSPRQRYNEKLFF
TGTGCCAGCAGCCCCCGCCAGCGGTACAATGAAAAACTGTTTTTT
>NA|NA|TRBV7-2|TRBJ2-7
CASSFVSGPSSSYEQYF
TGTGCCAGCAGCTTCGTATCAGGACCCTCTAGCTCCTACGAGCAGTACTTC
>NA|NA|TRBV30|TRBJ1-2
CAWSGREGHGYTF
TGTGCCTGGAGTGGAAGAGAGGGACATGGCTACACCTTC
>NA|NA|TRBV5-1|TRBJ2-1
CASSPGANFYNEQFF
TGCGCCAGCAGCCCCGGGGCGAATTTCTACAATGAGCAGTTCTTC
>TRBD2|NA|TRBV6-5|TRBJ2-7
CASRGLAGGPVQYF
TGTGCCAGCAGGGGACTAGCGGGAGGGCCGGTGCAGTACTTC
>NA|NA|TRBV11-2|TRBJ2-2
CASSFEGGAGTGELFF
TGTGCCAGCAGCTTCGAAGGGGGGGCCGGGACCGGGGAGCTGTTTTTT
>TRBD2|NA|TRBV5-4|TRBJ2-5
CASMTSGRALETQYF
TGTGCCAGCATGACTAGCGGGAGGGCCTTAGAGACCCAGTACTTC
>TRBD2|NA|TRBV28|TRBJ2-7
CASSQSGGPSYEQYF
TGTGCCAGCAGTCAGAGCGGGGGACCCTCCTACGAGCAGTACTTC
>NA|NA|TRBV10-3|TRBJ2-3
CALKDGHTDTQYF
TGTGCCTTAAAAGATGGCCACACAGATACGCAGTATTTT
>NA|NA|TRBV28|TRBJ1-1
CASREGRETEAFF
TGTGCCAGCAGGGAGGGGCGGGAGACTGAAGCTTTCTTT
>NA|NA|TRBV7-2|TRBJ2-2
CASSLVGYTGELFF
TGTGCCAGCAGCTTAGTGGGGTACACCGGGGAGCTGTTTTTT
>TRBD2|NA|TRBV6-6|TRBJ2-7
CASSPPQREAYEQYF
TGTGCCAGCAGTCCCCCCCAGCGGGAGGCCTACGAGCAGTACTTC